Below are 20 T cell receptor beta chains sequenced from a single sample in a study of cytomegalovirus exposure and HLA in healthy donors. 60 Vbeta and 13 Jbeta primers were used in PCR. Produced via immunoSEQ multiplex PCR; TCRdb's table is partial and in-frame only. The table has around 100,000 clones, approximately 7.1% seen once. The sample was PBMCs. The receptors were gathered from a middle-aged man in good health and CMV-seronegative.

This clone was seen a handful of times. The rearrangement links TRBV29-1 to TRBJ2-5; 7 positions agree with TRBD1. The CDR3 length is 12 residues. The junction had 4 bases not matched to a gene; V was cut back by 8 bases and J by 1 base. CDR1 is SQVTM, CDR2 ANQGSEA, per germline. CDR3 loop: CSSSGGQETQYF. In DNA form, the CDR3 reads TGCAGCTCTTCAGGGGGCCAAGAGACCCAGTACTTC.

CDR3 in amino acids: CASSRQGSVGEQYF. The CDR3 DNA follows: TGTGCCAGCAGCCGACAGGGGTCTGTTGGGGAGCAGTACTTC. The J gene is TRBJ2-7, the V gene TRBV7-9; 8 bases are shared with TRBD1. V was clipped by 5 bases and J by 7 bases; unmatched bases: 10. Germline lookup yields CDR1 SEHNR and CDR2 FQNEAQ (reference sequence). This CDR3 region has 14 residues. Full variable domain (rest looked up from reference TRBV7-9 and TRBJ2-7): DTGVSQNPRHKITKRGQNVTFRCDPISEHNRLYWYRQTLGQGPEFLTYFQNEAQLEKSRLLSDRFSAERPKGSFSTLEIQRTEQGDSAMYLCASSRQGSVGEQYFGPGTRLTVT.

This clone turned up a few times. CDR3 protein: CASSLGGGYTF. CDR3 sequence (DNA): TGTGCCAGCAGCTTGGGGGGTGGCTACACCTTC. The J gene is TRBJ1-2, the V gene TRBV7-9, with D possibly being TRBD1 (5 bases). From germline, CDR1 is SEHNR and CDR2 FQNEAQ (reference sequence). The CDR3 consists of 11 residues. V was pared by 3 bases and J by 7 bases, with 6 bases between.

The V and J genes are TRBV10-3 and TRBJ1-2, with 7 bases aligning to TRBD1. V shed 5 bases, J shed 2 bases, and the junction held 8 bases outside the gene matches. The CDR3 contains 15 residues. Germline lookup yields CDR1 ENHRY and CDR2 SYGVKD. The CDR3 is CAISSLSGQNYGYTF. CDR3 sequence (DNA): TGTGCCATCAGTTCGCTATCGGGACAGAACTATGGCTACACCTTC.

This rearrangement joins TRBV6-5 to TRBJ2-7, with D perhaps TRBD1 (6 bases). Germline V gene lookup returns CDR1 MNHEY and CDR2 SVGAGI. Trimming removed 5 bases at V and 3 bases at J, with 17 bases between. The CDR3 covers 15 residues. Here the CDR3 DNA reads TGTGCCAGCAGTCGAGGGGGAACTCTACTCTACGAGCAGTACTTC. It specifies CASSRGGTLLYEQYF.

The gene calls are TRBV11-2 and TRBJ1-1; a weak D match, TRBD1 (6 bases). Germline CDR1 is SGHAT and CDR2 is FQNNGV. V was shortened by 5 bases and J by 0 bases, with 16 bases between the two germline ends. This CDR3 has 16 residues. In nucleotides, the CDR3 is TGTGCCAGCAGCACCTACAGGGAGGGTATGAACACTGAAGCTTTCTTT. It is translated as CASSTYREGMNTEAFF.

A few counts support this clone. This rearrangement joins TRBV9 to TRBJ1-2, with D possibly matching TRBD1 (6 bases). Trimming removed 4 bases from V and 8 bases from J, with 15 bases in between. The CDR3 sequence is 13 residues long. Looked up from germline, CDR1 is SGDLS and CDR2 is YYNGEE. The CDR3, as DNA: TGTGCCAGCAGCCTGGACAGCTTCTGGGGCTACACCTTC. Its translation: CASSLDSFWGYTF.

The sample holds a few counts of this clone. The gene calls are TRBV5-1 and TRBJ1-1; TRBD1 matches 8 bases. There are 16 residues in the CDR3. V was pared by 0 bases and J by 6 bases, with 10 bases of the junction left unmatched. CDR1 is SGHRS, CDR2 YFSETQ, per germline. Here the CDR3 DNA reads TGCGCCAGCAGCTTGGATCAGGGGGCGTCGTCTTCTGAAGCTTTCTTT. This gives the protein CASSLDQGASSSEAFF.

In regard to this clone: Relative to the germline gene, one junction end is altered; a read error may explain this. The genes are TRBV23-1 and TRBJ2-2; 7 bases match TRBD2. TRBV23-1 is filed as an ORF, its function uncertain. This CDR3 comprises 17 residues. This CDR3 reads CASSQYGLAANTGDLFF. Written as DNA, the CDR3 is TGCGCCAGCAGTCAATACGGCCTAGCGGCGAACACCGGGGACCTGTTTTTT.

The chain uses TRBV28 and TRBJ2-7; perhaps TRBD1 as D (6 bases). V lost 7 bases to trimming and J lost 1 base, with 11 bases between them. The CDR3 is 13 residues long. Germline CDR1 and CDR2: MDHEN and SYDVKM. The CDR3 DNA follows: TGTGCCAGCAAAAACAGGGAATCCTACGAGCAGTACTTC. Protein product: CASKNRESYEQYF. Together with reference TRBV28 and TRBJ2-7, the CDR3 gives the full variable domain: DVKVTQSSRYLVKRTGEKVFLECVQDMDHENMFWYRQDPGLGLRLIYFSYDVKMKEKGDIPEGYSVSREKKERFSLILESASTNQTSMYLCASKNRESYEQYFGPGTRLTVT.

CDR3 protein: CARSHREGTEAFF. The CDR3 nucleotides are TGCGCCAGAAGCCACAGGGAGGGGACTGAAGCTTTCTTT. The gene calls are TRBV5-1 and TRBJ1-1; the D gene is possibly TRBD1 (6 bases). Germline-derived CDR1 and CDR2 are SGHRS and YFSETQ. V lost 8 bases to trimming and J lost 5 bases, with 16 bases between them. CDR3 length: 13 residues.

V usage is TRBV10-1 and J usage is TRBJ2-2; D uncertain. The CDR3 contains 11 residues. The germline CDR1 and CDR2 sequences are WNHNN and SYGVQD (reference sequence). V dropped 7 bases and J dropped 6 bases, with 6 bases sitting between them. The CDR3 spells CASNFSGELFF. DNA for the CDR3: TGCGCCAGCAACTTTTCCGGGGAGCTGTTTTTT.

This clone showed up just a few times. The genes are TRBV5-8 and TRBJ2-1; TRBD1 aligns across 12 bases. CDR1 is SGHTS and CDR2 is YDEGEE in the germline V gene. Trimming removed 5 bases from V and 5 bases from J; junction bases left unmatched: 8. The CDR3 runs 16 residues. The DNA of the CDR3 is TGTGCCAGCAGGGGGACAGGGGGCGGCACCGACAATGAGCAGTTCTTC. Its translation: CASRGTGGGTDNEQFF.

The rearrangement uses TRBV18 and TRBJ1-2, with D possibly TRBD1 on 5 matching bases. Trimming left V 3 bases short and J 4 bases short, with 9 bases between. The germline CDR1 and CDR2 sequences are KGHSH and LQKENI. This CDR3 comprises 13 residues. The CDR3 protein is CASSPRQSYGYTF. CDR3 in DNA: TGTGCCAGCTCACCCCGACAGAGCTATGGCTACACCTTC.

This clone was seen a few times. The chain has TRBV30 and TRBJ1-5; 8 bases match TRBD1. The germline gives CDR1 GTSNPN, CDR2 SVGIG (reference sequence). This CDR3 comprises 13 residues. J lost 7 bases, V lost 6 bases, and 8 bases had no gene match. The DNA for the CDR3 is TGTGCCTGTTCCGGACAGGGCGGACAGCCCCAGCATTTT. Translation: CACSGQGGQPQHF.

For the CDR3, the DNA is TGCGCCAGCAGACCCGGACAGGGGAGGGACTATGGCTACACCTTC. Its protein product is CASRPGQGRDYGYTF. The J gene is TRBJ1-2, the V gene TRBV10-1; TRBD1 matches 9 bases. CDR1 is WNHNN and CDR2 is SYGVQD in the germline V gene (reference sequence). The CDR3 runs 15 residues. The trim removed 6 bases at V and 3 bases at J, leaving 8 bases unmatched.

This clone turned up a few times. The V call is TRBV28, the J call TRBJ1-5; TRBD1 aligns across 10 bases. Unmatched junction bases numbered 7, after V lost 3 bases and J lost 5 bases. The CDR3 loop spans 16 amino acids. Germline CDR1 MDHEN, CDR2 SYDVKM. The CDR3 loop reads CASSFSGTGVHQPQHF. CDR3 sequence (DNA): TGTGCCAGCAGTTTTTCAGGGACAGGGGTACATCAGCCCCAGCATTTT.

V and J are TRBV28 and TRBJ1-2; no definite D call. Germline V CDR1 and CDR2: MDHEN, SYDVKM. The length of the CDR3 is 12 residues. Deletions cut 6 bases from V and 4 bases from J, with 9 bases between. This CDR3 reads CASRVGSYGYTF. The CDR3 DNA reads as TGTGCCAGCAGGGTAGGGAGCTATGGCTACACCTTC.

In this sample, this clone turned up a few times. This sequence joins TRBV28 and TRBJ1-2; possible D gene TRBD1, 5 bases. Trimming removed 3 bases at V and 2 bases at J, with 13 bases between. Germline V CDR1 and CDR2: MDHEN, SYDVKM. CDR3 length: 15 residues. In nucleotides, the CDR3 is TGTGCCAGCAGTTTGCTTGACAGTAAGAACTATGGCTACACCTTC. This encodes CASSLLDSKNYGYTF.

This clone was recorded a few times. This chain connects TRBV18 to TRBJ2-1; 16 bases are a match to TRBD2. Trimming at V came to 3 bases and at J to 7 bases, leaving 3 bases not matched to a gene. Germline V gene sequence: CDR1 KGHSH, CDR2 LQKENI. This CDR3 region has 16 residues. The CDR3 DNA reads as TGTGCCAGCTCACCGGGACTAGCGGGAGGGGGTAATGAGCAGTTCTTC. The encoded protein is CASSPGLAGGGNEQFF. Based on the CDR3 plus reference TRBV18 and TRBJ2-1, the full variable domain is NAGVMQNPRHLVRRRGQEARLRCSPMKGHSHVYWYRQLPEEGLKFMVYLQKENIIDESGMPKERFSAEFPKEGPSILRIQQVVRGDSAAYFCASSPGLAGGGNEQFFGPGTRLTVL.